A selection of T cell receptor beta chains follows, all from one sample in a study of blood T cell repertoires in COVID-19. Here immunoSEQ multiplex PCR was the method, and the copy in TCRdb shows in-frame clones only, minus some. The data contain some 220,000 clones, around three quarters of them singletons. The sample was peripheral blood. Receptors originate from a woman aged 70-85 years with acute or convalescent COVID-19. Each CDR3 is given with its conserved first and last residue. A D gene is named only where the DNA matches it firmly. Clone size is not always given. Where it is, it says once, few, many or a class for expanded clones.

few | TRBJ2-3 | TRBV7-2 | TRBD2 | TGTGCCAGCAGCACAACCGGGACTAGCGGGAGATCAGATACGCAGTATTTT | CASSTTGTSGRSDTQYF
NA | TRBJ2-7 | TRBV6-2/TRBV6-3 | NA | TGTGCCAGCAGTTTGACAGTCTACGAGCAGTACTTC | CASSLTVYEQYF
NA | TRBJ1-4 | TRBV6-1 | TRBD1 | TGTGCCAGCAGTGAAGTTACAGGGGATGAAAAACTGTTTTTT | CASSEVTGDEKLFF
NA | TRBJ2-3 | TRBV10-3 | NA | TGTGCCATCAGTCCCGGGACTAGCACAGATACGCAGTATTTT | CAISPGTSTDTQYF
once | TRBJ1-2 | TRBV5-1 | TRBD1 | TGCGCCAGCAGCTTGGGGGACAGTCGTAGCTATGGCTACACCTTC | CASSLGDSRSYGYTF
NA | TRBJ2-5 | TRBV9 | TRBD1 | TGTGCCAGCAGCGTAGACAGGGGTGAGACCCAGTACTTC | CASSVDRGETQYF
NA | TRBJ2-5 | TRBV3-1/TRBV3-2 | TRBD2 | TGTGCCAGCAGCCAAGGGGTCGGGCTAGCGGGGGGGATAAAGACCCAGTACTTC | CASSQGVGLAGGIKTQYF
NA | TRBJ2-2 | TRBV29-1 | NA | TGCAGTGGGGGCAGGGCGGGCACCGGGGAGCTGTTTTTT | CSGGRAGTGELFF
NA | TRBJ1-4 | TRBV2 | NA | TGTGCCAGCAGTGTACGGGGGTCTAATGAAAAACTGTTTTTT | CASSVRGSNEKLFF
NA | TRBJ1-5 | TRBV6-4 | TRBD1 | TGTGCCAGCAGTGTTGACAGGGACCAGCCCCAGCATTTT | CASSVDRDQPQHF
NA | TRBJ2-2 | TRBV7-3 | TRBD1 | TGTGCCAGCAGCTCCTTTAGGGGACGGACAGGGACCACCGGGGAGCTGTTTTTT | CASSSFRGRTGTTGELFF
NA | TRBJ2-1 | TRBV6-1 | TRBD2 | TGTGCCAGCAGTGAACAGGCTAGCGGGGGATACAATGAGCAGTTCTTC | CASSEQASGGYNEQFF
few | TRBJ2-1 | TRBV19 | NA | TGTGCCAGCGTCAGGGCGGGAAGCTACAATGAGCAGTTCTTC | CASVRAGSYNEQFF
NA | TRBJ2-2 | TRBV5-1 | NA | TGCGCCAGCAGCTTAGAGGTTCCAACGAACACCGGGGAGCTGTTTTTT | CASSLEVPTNTGELFF
NA | TRBJ1-1 | TRBV12-3/TRBV12-4 | NA | TGTGCCAGCTGTAAGCCGAACACTGAAGCTTTCTTT | CASCKPNTEAFF
NA | TRBJ2-2 | TRBV12-3/TRBV12-4 | TRBD1 | TGTGCCAGCATAAGGACAGGGACCGGGGAGCTGTTTTTT | CASIRTGTGELFF
NA | TRBJ2-2 | TRBV6-5 | NA | TGTGCCAGCACAACTAGCTCGAACACCGGGGAGCTGTTTTTT | CASTTSSNTGELFF
NA | TRBJ1-1 | TRBV5-4 | NA | TGTGCCAGCAGCATAGGAGGACAGAAGAACACTGAAGCTTTCTTT | CASSIGGQKNTEAFF
NA | TRBJ1-6 | TRBV7-2 | NA | TGTGCCAGCAGCTTAGCGGAGGGGAGGTATTCACCCCTCCACTTT | CASSLAEGRYSPLHF
once | TRBJ2-7 | TRBV5-6 | TRBD2 | TGTGCCAGCAGCTTGATTAGCCTAGCGGGGGACTACGAGCAGTACTTC | CASSLISLAGDYEQYF